These 10 T cell receptor beta chains came from one sample sequenced in a study of control samples from healthy donors and cancer patients. Sequencing used immunoSEQ multiplex PCR; TCRdb keeps in-frame clones, though not all of them. The sample features roughly 190,000 clones, with more than 2% in its top ten. The sample consisted of blood. All receptors derive from a woman in her thirties in good health.

The V gene is TRBV4-1, the J gene TRBJ1-4, with D maybe TRBD1 (6 bases). Between the trimmed V and J ends, which lost 3 bases and 0 bases, there was a span of 14 bases. Germline CDR1 and CDR2: MGHRA and YSYEKL. The CDR3 has 17 amino acids. The CDR3 here is CASSQEGGIATNEKLFF. CDR3 nucleotides: TGCGCCAGCAGCCAGGAGGGGGGGATTGCAACTAATGAAAAACTGTTTTTT.

J is TRBJ2-3 and V is TRBV3-1 (or the pseudogene TRBV3-2); tentative D call: TRBD2 (6 bases). V lost 6 bases and J lost 3, with 16 bases in between. Germline CDR1 LGHDT, CDR2 YNNKEL (reference sequence). The CDR3 runs 15 residues. In DNA form, the CDR3 reads TGTGCCAGCAGTACGACGGCGGGGAGAACAGATACGCAGTATTTT. Protein product: CASSTTAGRTDTQYF.

CDR3 sequence (DNA): TGTGCCAGCAGCTTGGTTAGGACAGGGTCCTATAATTCACCCCTCCACTTT. It specifies CASSLVRTGSYNSPLHF. The genes are TRBV5-6 and TRBJ1-6, with 8 bases identical to TRBD1. J gave up 1 base and V 0 bases, and 3 bases lay outside the gene matches. Germline V gene sequence: CDR1 SGHDT, CDR2 YYEEEE. The CDR3 runs 17 residues.

The rearrangement joins TRBV20-1 to TRBJ1-1; 7 bases fit TRBD1. Per germline, CDR1 DFQATT and CDR2 SNEGSKA (reference sequence). The CDR3 is 14 residues long. V lost 3 bases to trimming and J lost 1 base; unmatched junction nucleotides: 5. The CDR3 DNA reads TGCAGTGCTAGTTACGGGACAGCGAACACTGAAGCTTTCTTT. The encoded protein is CSASYGTANTEAFF.

The rearrangement links TRBV9 to TRBJ2-1; D unclear. The CDR3 is 12 residues long. Germline-derived CDR1 and CDR2 are SGDLS and YYNGEE. V gave up 1 base and J gave up 10 bases, with 9 bases separating them. CDR3 residues: CASSVLLKEQFF. The CDR3 bases are TGTGCCAGCAGCGTATTACTTAAAGAGCAGTTCTTC.

The chain links TRBV29-1 to TRBJ1-2; 7 nucleotides agree with TRBD1. Germline values: CDR1 SQVTM, CDR2 ANQGSEA. CDR3 length: 12 amino acids. J was trimmed by 8 bases and V by 6 bases; bases with no gene match: 9. CDR3 in DNA: TGCAGCGTGGAAAGGGGGCGGTTAGGCTACACCTTC. Translating it yields CSVERGRLGYTF.

The CDR3 spells CASSLLAGGPNEQFF. The DNA for the CDR3 is TGTGCCAGCAGCCTATTAGCGGGGGGGCCCAATGAGCAGTTCTTC. The chain has TRBV11-1 and TRBJ2-1; 11 bases agree with TRBD2. Looked up from germline, CDR1 is SGHAT and CDR2 is FQDESV (reference sequence). V shed 5 bases and J 6 bases; nucleotides not matched to a gene: 6. There are 15 residues in the CDR3.

V is TRBV25-1 and J is TRBJ1-2; tentatively, D is TRBD1 (6 bases). Trimming took off 4 bases at V and 8 bases at J, with 14 bases between the two ends. Germline V lookup: CDR1 MGHDK, CDR2 SYGVNS. This CDR3 spans 13 amino acids. The CDR3 DNA follows: TGTGCCAGCAGTGGCCCGAGGGGGGGCGGCTACACCTTC. Protein product: CASSGPRGGGYTF.

The chain links TRBV5-1 to TRBJ2-3, with 8 nucleotides matching TRBD1. The germline CDR1 and CDR2 sequences are SGHRS and YFSETQ. The CDR3 is 16 residues long. V shed 4 bases, J shed 6 bases, and the junction held 13 bases outside the gene matches. The CDR3 reads CASSAAQNRGSDTQYF. CDR3 sequence (DNA): TGCGCCAGCAGCGCCGCACAGAACAGGGGGTCGGATACGCAGTATTTT.

This chain links TRBV6-5 with TRBJ1-2; 9 bases map to TRBD1. J was trimmed by 8 bases and V by 4 bases; bases with no gene match: 14. CDR3 length equals 16 residues. The V gene's germline CDR1 is MNHEY and CDR2 SVGAGI. In DNA, the CDR3 is TGTGCCAGCAGTTCCGGACAGGGGCCCACCCGAAAGGGCTACACCTTC. Protein sequence: CASSSGQGPTRKGYTF.